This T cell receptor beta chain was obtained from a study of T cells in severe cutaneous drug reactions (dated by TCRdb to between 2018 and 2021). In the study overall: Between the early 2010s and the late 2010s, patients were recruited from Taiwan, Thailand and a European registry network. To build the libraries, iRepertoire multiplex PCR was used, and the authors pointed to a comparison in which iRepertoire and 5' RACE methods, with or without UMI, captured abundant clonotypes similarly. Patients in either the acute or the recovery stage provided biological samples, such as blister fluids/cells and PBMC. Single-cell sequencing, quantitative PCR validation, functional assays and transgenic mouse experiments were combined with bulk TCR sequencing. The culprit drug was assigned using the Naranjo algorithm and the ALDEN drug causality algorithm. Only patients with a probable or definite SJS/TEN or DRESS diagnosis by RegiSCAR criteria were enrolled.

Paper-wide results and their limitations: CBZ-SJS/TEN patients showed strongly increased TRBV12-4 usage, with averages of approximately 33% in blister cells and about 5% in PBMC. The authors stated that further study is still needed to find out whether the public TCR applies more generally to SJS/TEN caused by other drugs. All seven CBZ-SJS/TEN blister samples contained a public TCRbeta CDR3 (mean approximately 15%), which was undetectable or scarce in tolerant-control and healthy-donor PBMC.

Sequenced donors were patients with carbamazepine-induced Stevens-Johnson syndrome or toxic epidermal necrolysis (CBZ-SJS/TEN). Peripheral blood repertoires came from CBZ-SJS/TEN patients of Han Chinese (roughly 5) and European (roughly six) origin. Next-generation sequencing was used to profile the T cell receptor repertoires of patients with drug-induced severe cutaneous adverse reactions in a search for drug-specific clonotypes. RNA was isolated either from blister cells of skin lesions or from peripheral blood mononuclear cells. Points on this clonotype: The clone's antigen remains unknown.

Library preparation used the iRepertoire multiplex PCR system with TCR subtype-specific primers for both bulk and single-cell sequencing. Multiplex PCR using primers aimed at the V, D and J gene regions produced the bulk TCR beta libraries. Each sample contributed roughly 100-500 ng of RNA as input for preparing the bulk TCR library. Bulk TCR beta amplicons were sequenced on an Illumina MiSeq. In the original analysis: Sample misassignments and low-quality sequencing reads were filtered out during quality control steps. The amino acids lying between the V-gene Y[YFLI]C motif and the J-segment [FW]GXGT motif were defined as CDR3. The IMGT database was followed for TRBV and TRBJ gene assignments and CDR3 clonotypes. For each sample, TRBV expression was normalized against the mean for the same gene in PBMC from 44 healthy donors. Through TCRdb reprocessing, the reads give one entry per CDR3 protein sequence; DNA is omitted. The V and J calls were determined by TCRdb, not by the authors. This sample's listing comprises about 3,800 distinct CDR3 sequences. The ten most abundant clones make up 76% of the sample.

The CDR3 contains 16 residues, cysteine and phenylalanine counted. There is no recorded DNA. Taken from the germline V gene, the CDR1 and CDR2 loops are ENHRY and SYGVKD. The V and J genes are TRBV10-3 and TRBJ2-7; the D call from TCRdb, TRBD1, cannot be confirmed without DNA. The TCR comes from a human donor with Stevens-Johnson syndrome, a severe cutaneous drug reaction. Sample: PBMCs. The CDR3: CAISEKGDGVSYEQYF.